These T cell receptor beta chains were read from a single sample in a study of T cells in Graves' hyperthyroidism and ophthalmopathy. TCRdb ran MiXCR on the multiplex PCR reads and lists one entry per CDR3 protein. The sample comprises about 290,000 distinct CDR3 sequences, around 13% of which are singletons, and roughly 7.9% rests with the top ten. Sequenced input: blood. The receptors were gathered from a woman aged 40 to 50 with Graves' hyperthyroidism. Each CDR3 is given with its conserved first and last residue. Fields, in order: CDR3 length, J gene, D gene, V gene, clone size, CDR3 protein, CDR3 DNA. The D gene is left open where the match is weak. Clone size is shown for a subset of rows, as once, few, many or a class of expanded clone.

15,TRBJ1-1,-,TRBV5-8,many,CASGFLDGLNTEAFF,TGTGCCAGCGGATTTCTGGACGGACTGAACACTGAAGCTTTCTTT
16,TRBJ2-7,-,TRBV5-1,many,CASSPRESVLTYEQYF,TGCGCCAGCAGCCCCAGGGAATCTGTCCTAACCTACGAGCAGTACTTC
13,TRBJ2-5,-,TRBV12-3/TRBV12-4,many,CASSFLVEETQYF,TGTGCCAGCAGTTTTCTCGTAGAAGAGACCCAGTACTTC
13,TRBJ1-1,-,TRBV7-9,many,CASSPPMRGEAFF,TGTGCCAGCAGCCCCCCAATGAGGGGTGAAGCTTTCTTT
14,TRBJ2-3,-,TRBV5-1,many,CASSDSGISDTQYF,TGCGCCAGCAGCGACTCAGGGATCTCAGATACGCAGTATTTT
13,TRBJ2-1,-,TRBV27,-,CASSFLSNNEQFF,TGTGCCAGCAGTTTTCTCAGTAACAATGAGCAGTTCTTC
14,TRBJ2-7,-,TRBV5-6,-,CASSPDPQGNEQYF,TGTGCCAGCAGCCCCGACCCCCAGGGCAACGAGCAGTACTTC
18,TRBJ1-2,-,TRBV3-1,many,CASSPLRPERDIYYGYTF,TGTGCCAGCAGCCCACTCCGGCCCGAGAGGGACATATACTATGGCTACACCTTC
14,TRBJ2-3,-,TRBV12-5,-,CASGLGTNTDTQYF,TGTGCTAGTGGTTTGGGAACGAACACAGATACGCAGTATTTT
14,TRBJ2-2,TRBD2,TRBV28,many,CASISGTLTGELFF,TGTGCCAGCATCAGCGGGACGCTTACCGGGGAGCTGTTTTTT
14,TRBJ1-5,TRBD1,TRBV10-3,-,CASRTGAGNQPQHF,TGTGCCAGCCGAACAGGGGCGGGCAATCAGCCCCAGCATTTT
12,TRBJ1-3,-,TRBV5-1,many,CASSLEGDTIYF,TGCGCCAGCAGCTTGGAAGGGGACACCATATATTTT
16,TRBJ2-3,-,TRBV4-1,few,CASSQASRGSTDTQYF,TGCGCCAGCAGCCAAGCCTCCCGGGGCAGCACAGATACGCAGTATTTT
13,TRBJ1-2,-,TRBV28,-,CASSRRKSHGHTF,TGTGCCAGCAGTCGGAGGAAGTCCCATGGCCACACCTTC
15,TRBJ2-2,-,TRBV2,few,CASRTSTANTGELFF,TGTGCCAGCAGGACATCGACAGCGAACACCGGGGAGCTGTTTTTT
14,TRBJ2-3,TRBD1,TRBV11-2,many,CASSFDRGPDTQYF,TGTGCCAGCAGCTTTGACAGGGGTCCAGATACGCAGTATTTT
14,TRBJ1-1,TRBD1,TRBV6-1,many,CASSGGQGKRGAFF,TGTGCCAGCAGTGGGGGACAGGGTAAACGGGGGGCTTTCTTT
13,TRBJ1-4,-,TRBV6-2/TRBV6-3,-,CASSYNRGSGLFF,TGTGCCAGCAGTTACAATCGCGGGTCCGGACTGTTTTTT
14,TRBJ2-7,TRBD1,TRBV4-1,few,CASSHVTGGPEQYF,TGCGCCAGCAGCCATGTTACAGGGGGCCCCGAGCAGTACTTC
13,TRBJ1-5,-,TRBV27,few,CASRWRENQPQHF,TGTGCCAGCAGGTGGAGGGAGAATCAGCCCCAGCATTTT
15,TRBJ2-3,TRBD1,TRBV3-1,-,CASSLRTGHTDTQYF,TGTGCCAGCAGCCTCCGGACAGGGCACACAGATACGCAGTATTTT
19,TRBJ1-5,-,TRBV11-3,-,CASSLGAPHSRAANQPQHF,TGTGCCAGCAGCTTAGGGGCCCCTCACAGCAGGGCGGCCAATCAGCCCCAGCATTTT
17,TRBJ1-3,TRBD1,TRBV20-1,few,CSARIGTGGVSGNTIYF,TGCAGTGCTAGGATCGGGACAGGGGGAGTCTCTGGAAACACCATATATTTT
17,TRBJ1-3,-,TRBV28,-,CASSPTEGGFYGNTIYF,TGTGCCAGCAGCCCGACCGAGGGCGGGTTTTATGGAAACACCATATATTTT
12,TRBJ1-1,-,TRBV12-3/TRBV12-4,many,CASSPWGRGAFF,TGTGCCAGCAGTCCGTGGGGGCGCGGAGCTTTCTTT
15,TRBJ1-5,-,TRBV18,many,CASSPSGGGNQPQHF,TGTGCCAGCAGCCCCTCCGGAGGCGGCAATCAGCCCCAGCATTTT
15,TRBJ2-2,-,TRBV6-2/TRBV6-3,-,CASTSWRVNTGGLFF,TGTGCCAGCACTTCTTGGCGGGTGAACACCGGGGGGCTGTTTTTT
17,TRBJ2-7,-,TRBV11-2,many,CASSLGNSRGEAYEQYF,TGTGCCAGCAGCTTAGGGAATAGCAGGGGGGAGGCCTACGAGCAGTACTTC
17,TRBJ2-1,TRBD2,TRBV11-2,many,CASSLGAGTSPYNEQFF,TGTGCCAGCAGCTTAGGGGCGGGGACTAGCCCCTACAATGAGCAGTTCTTC
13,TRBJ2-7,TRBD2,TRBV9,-,CASSVTSGSEQYF,TGTGCCAGCAGCGTGACTAGCGGGAGCGAGCAGTACTTC